This T cell receptor beta chain was recorded in a study of blood T cell repertoires in COVID-19. About the study: Collection of acute and convalescent COVID-19 samples took place in the United States, Italy and Spain.

The method was immunoSEQ multiplex PCR; TCRdb's version includes in-frame clones alone and lacks a portion of them. The sample carries about 190,000 clones, around 76% recorded once. The V and J ends lost 6 bases and 6 bases, in that order; junction bases with no gene match: 10. The CDR3 totals 16 residues. The V gene's germline CDR1 is LNHDA and CDR2 SQIVND (reference sequence). Enrollment of patients from Seattle took place during active infection, with longitudinal follow-up. The sequencing sample was made of peripheral blood. This sequence originates from a woman aged 60 to 75 with COVID-19, enrolled during active disease. The rearrangement links TRBV19 to TRBJ1-4; TRBD1 agrees at 10 bases. In DNA, the CDR3 is TGTGCCAGTAGGGGGACAGGGGCAGTTAAGGATGAAAAACTGTTTTTT. This translates into CASRGTGAVKDEKLFF.